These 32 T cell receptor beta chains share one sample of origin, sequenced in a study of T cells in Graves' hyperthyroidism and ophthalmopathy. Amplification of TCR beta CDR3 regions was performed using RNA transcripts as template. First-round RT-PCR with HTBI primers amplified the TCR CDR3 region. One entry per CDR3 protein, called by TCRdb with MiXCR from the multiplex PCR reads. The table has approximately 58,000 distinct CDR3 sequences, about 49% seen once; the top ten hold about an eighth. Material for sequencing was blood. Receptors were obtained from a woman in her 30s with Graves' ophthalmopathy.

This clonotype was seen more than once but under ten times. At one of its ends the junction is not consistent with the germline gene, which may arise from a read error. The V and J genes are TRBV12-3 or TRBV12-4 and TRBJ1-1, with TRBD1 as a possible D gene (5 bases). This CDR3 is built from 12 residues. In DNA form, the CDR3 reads TGTGCCAGCAGCCTCGGGGGAACGGAAGCTCTCTTT. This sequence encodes CASSLGGTEALF.

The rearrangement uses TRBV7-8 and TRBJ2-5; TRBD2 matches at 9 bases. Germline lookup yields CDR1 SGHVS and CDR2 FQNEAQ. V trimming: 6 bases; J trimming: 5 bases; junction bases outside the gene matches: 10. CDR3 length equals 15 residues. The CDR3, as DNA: TGTGCCAGCAGGCCGTTAGCGGGAGAGGTGGAGACCCAGTACTTC. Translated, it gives CASRPLAGEVETQYF.

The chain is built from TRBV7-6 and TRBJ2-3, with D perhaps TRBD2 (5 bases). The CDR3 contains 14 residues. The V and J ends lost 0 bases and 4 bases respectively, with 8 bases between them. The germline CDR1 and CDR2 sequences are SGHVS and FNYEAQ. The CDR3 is CASSLAAGPDTQYF. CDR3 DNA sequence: TGTGCCAGCAGCTTAGCCGCGGGTCCAGATACGCAGTATTTT. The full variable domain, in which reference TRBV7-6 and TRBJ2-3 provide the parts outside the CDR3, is GAGVSQSPRYKVTKRGQDVALRCDPISGHVSLYWYRQALGQGPEFLTYFNYEAQQDKSGLPNDRFSAERPEGSISTLTIQRTEQRDSAMYRCASSLAAGPDTQYFGPGTRLTVL.

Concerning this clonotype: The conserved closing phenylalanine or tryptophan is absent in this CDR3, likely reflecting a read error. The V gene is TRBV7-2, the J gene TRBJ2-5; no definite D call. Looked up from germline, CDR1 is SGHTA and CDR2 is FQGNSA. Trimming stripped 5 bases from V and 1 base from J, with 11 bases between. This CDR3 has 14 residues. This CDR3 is CASSRGPGQETQYL. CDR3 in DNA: TGTGCCAGCAGCCGCGGACCAGGCCAAGAGACCCAGTACCTC.

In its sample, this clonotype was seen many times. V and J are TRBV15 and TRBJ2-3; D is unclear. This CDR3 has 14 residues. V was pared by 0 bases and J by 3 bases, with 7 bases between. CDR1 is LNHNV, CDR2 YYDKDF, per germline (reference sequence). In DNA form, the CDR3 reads TGTGCCACCAGCAGAGATTTCGGGACAGATACGCAGTATTTT. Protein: CATSRDFGTDTQYF.

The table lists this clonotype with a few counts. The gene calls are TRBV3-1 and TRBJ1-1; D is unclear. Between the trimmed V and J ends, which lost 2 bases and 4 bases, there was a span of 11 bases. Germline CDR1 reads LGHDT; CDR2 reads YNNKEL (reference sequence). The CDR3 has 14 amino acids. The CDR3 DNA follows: TGTGCCAGCAGCCAAACCGCTGGGCCCACTGAAGCTTTCTTT. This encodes CASSQTAGPTEAFF.

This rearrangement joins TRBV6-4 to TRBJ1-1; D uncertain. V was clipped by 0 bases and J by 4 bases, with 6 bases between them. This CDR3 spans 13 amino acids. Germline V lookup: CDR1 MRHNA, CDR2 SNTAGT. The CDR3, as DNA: TGTGCCAGCAGTGACTCCCGGAGCACTGAAGCTTTCTTT. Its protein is CASSDSRSTEAFF.

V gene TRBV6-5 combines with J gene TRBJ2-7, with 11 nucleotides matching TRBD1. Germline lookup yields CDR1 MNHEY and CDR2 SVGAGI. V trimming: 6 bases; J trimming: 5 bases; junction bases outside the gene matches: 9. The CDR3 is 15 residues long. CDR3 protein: CASRSPRTGGHEQYF. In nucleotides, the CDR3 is TGTGCCAGCAGAAGCCCTAGGACAGGGGGCCACGAGCAGTACTTC.

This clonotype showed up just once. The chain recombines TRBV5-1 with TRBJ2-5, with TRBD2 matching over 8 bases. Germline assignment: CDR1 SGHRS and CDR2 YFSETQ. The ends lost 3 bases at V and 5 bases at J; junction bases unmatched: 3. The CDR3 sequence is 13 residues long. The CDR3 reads CASSSGGWETQYF. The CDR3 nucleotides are TGCGCCAGCAGCTCGGGGGGGTGGGAGACCCAGTACTTC. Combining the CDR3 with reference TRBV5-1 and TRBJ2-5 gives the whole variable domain KAGVTQTPRYLIKTRGQQVTLSCSPISGHRSVSWYQQTPGQGLQFLFEYFSETQRNKGNFPGRFSGRQFSNSRSEMNVSTLELGDSALYLCASSSGGWETQYFGPGTRLLVL.

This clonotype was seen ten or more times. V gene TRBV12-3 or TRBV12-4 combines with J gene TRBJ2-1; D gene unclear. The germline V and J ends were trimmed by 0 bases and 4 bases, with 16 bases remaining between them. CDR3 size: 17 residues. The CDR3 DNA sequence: TGTGCCAGCAGTTTAGCTTTTCGTAGCCAACCTTACAATGAGCAGTTCTTC. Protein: CASSLAFRSQPYNEQFF.

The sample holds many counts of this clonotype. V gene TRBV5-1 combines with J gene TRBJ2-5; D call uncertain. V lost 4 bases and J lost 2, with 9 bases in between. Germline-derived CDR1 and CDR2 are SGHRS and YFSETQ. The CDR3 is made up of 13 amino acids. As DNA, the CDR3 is TGCGCCAGCAGCCGTGACGGGCAAGAGACCCAGTACTTC. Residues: CASSRDGQETQYF.

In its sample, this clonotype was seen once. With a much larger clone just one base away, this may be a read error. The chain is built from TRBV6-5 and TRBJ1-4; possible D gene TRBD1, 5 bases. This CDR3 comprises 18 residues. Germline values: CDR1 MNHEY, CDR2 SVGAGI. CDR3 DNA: TGTGCCAGCAGTTACCCAAAGGGGTTTGCCATTGGGGAGGAAAAACTGCTTTTT. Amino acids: CASSYPKGFAIGEEKLLF.

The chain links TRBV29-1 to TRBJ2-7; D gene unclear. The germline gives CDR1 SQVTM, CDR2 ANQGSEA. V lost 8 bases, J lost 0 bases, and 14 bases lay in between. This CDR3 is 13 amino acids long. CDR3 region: CSTDTPSSYEQYF. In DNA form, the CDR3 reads TGCAGCACCGACACACCTAGCTCCTACGAGCAGTACTTC.

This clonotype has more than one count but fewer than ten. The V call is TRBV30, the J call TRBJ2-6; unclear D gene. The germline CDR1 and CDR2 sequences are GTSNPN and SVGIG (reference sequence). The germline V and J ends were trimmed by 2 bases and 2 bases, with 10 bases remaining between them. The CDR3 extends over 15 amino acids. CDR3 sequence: CAWSPMGTGANVLTF. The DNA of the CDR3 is TGTGCCTGGAGTCCCATGGGGACTGGGGCCAACGTCCTGACTTTC.

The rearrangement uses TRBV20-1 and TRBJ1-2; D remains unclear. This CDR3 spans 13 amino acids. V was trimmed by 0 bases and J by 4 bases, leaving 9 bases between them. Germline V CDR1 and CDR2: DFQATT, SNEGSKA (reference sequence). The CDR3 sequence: CSARDLEGYGYTF. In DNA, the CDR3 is TGCAGTGCTAGAGATCTGGAGGGCTATGGCTACACCTTC.

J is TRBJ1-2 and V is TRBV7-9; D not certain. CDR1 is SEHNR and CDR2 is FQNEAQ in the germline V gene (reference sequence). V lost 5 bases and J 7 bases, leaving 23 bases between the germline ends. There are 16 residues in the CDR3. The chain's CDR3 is CASSQDRERQTCGYTF. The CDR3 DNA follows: TGTGCCAGCAGCCAAGATCGTGAGCGGCAGACCTGTGGCTACACCTTC.

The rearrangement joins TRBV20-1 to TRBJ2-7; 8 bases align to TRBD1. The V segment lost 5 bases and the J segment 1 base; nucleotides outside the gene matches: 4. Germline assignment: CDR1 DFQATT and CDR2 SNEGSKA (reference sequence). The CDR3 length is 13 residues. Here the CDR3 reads CSAPRTGSYEQYF. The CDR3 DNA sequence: TGCAGTGCTCCCCGGACAGGGTCCTACGAGCAGTACTTC.

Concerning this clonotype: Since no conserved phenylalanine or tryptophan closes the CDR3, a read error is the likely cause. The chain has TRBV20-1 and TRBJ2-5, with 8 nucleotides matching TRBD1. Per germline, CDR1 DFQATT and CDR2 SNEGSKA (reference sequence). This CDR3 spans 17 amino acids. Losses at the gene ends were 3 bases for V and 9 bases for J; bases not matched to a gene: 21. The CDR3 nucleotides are TGCAGTGCTAGGGACAGGGAGGAGGCCTATAGCAATCAGCCCCAGTACTGC. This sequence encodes CSARDREEAYSNQPQYC.

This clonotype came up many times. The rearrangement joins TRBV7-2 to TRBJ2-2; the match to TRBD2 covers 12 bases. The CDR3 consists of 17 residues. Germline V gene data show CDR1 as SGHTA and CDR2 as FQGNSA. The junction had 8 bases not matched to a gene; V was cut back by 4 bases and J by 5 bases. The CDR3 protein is CASSSRLAGDGTGELFF. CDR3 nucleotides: TGTGCCAGCAGCTCTAGACTAGCGGGAGATGGGACCGGGGAGCTGTTTTTT.

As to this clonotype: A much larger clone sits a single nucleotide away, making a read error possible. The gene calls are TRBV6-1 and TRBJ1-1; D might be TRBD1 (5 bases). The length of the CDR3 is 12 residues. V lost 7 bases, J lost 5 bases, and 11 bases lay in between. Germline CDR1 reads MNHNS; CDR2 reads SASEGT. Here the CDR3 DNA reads TGTGCCAGCACCTCCAGGGCGACTGAAGCTTTCTTT. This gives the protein CASTSRATEAFF.

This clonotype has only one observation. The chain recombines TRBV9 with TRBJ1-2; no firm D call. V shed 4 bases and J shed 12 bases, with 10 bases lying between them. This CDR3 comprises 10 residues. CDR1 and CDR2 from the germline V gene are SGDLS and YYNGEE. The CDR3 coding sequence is TGTGCCAGCAGCACCTGGGCGGACACCTTC. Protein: CASSTWADTF.

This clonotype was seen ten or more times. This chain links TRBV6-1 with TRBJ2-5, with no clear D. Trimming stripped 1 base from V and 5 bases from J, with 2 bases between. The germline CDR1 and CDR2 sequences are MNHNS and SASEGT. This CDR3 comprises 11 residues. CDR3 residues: CASSEGETQYF. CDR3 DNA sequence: TGTGCCAGCAGTGAAGGGGAGACCCAGTACTTC.

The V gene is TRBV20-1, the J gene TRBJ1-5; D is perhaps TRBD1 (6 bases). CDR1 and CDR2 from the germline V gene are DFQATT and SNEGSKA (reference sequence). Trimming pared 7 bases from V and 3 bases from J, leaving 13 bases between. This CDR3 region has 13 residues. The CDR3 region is CSGRGGTNQPQHF. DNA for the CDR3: TGCAGTGGTAGGGGGGGGACCAATCAGCCCCAGCATTTT.

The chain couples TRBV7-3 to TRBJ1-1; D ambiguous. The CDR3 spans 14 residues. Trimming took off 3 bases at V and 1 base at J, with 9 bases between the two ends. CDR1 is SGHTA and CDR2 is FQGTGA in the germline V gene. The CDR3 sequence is CASSFRLANTEAFF. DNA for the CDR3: TGTGCCAGCAGCTTTCGACTAGCGAACACTGAAGCTTTCTTT. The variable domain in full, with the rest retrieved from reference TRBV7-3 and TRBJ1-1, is GAGVSQTPSNKVTEKGKYVELRCDPISGHTALYWYRQSLGQGPEFLIYFQGTGAADDSGLPNDRFFAVRPEGSVSTLKIQRTERGDSAVYLCASSFRLANTEAFFGQGTRLTVV.

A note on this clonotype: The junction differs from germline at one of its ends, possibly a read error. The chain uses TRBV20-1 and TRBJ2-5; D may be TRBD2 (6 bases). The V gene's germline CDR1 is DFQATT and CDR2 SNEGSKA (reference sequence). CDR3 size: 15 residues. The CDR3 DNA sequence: TGTAGTGCTAAAGCGGAGGGACTGGAGATAGGAACCCAGTACTTC. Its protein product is CSAKAEGLEIGTQYF.

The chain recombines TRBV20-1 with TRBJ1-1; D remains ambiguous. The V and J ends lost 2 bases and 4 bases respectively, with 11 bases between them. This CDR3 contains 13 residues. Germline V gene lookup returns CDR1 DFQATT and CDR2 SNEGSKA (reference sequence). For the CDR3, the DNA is TGCAGTGCTAGATCCAAAGGAGGCACTGAAGCTTTCTTT. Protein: CSARSKGGTEAFF.

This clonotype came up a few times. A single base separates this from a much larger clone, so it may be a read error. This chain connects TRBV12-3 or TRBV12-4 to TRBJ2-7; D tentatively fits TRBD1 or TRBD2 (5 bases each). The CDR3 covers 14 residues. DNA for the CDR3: TGTGCCAGCAGTTTCGAGGGGTATCTCTACGAGCAGTGCTTC. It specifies CASSFEGYLYEQCF.

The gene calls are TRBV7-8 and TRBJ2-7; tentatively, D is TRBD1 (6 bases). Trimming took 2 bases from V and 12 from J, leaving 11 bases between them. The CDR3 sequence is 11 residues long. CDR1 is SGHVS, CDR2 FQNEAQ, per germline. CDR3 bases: TGTGCCAGCAGCTTAAGCACAGGGCTGTACTTC. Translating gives CASSLSTGLYF.

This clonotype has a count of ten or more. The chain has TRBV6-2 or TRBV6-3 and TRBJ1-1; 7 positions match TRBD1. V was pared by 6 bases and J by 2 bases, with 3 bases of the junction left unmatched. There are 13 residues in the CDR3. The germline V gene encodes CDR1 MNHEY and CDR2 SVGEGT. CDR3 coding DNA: TGTGCCAGCAGCGACAGGGAAAACACTGAAGCTTTCTTT. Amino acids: CASSDRENTEAFF.

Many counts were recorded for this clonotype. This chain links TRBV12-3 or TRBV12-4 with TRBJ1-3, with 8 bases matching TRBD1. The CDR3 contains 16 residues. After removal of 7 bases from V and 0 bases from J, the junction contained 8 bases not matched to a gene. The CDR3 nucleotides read TGTGCCAGCAATCCCAGGGGGCCCAACTCTGGAAACACCATATATTTT. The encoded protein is CASNPRGPNSGNTIYF.

CDR3: CASSFRVGESTDTQYF. In nucleotides, the CDR3 is TGTGCCAGCAGCTTCAGGGTGGGGGAAAGCACAGATACGCAGTATTTT. The V gene is TRBV13, the J gene TRBJ2-3; D could derive from TRBD1 or TRBD2 (5 bases each). Looked up from germline, CDR1 is PRHDT and CDR2 is FYEKMQ (reference sequence). Trimming removed 3 bases from V and 0 bases from J, with 13 bases in between. The CDR3 totals 16 residues.

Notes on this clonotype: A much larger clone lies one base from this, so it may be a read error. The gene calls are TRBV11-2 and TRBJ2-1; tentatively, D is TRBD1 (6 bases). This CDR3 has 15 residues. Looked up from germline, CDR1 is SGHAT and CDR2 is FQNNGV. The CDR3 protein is CASSYTGSSYNEQLF. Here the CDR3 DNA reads TGTGCCAGCAGTTACACAGGGAGCTCCTACAATGAGCAGCTCTTC.